Shown below are 2 T cell receptor beta chains from a single sample sequenced in a study of blood T cell repertoires in COVID-19. Using immunoSEQ multiplex PCR, the repertoire was profiled, and TCRdb retains in-frame clones only, with some absent. Here the sample spans 250,000 to 350,000 clones, approximately 85% being singletons. The sample comprised peripheral blood. These receptors all stem from a human donor with COVID-19, enrolled during active disease. The donor label of this sample is uncertain.

The V gene is TRBV20-1, the J gene TRBJ1-5; D gene ambiguous. In germline, CDR1 is DFQATT, CDR2 SNEGSKA (reference sequence). The V end was cut by 5 bases, the J end by 8 bases, with 10 bases between. The CDR3 sequence is 11 residues long. CDR3 DNA: TGCAGTGCTGGCCTCGATGAGCCCCAGCATTTT. Residues: CSAGLDEPQHF.

CDR3 sequence reads: CASASQGAGDKNIQYF. The CDR3, as DNA: TGTGCCAGCGCTTCCCAGGGGGCGGGTGACAAAAACATTCAGTACTTC. This chain links TRBV28 with TRBJ2-4, with 8 bases fitting TRBD1. After removal of 8 bases from V and 3 bases from J, the junction contained 12 bases not matched to a gene. The CDR3 length is 16 residues. Germline loops: CDR1 MDHEN, CDR2 SYDVKM.